The 32 T cell receptor beta chains below were found in one sample sequenced in a study of T cell repertoires in cytomegalovirus infection. TCRdb reanalysed the reads using MiXCR and keeps one entry per CDR3 protein. The table records about 330,000 distinct CDR3 sequences, more than 8% of them present only once. Sample: PBMCs. Receptors originate from a human donor in good health (CMV status not recorded). Some clones in this sample may be carry-over from other donors' samples.

This clonotype was counted a few times. In DNA, the CDR3 is TGTGCCTGGCCAAGGGGGGGTGGGGCCAACGTCCTGACTTTC. Amino acids: CAWPRGGGANVLTF. The gene calls are TRBV30 and TRBJ2-6; possible D gene TRBD2, 7 bases. The germline gives CDR1 GTSNPN, CDR2 SVGIG (reference sequence). V gave up 5 bases and J gave up 3 bases, with 11 bases separating them. This CDR3 is built from 14 residues. Full variable domain (outside the CDR3, taken from reference TRBV30 and TRBJ2-6): SQTIHQWPATLVQPVGSPLSLECTVEGTSNPNLYWYRQAAGRGLQLLFYSVGIGQISSEVPQNLSASRPQDRQFILSSKKLLLSDSGFYLCAWPRGGGANVLTFGAGSRLTVL.

This clonotype turned up a few times. This rearrangement joins TRBV6-2 or TRBV6-3 to TRBJ2-1; the match to TRBD2 covers 13 bases. The trim removed 5 bases at V and 6 bases at J, leaving 4 bases unmatched. From germline, CDR1 is MNHEY and CDR2 SVGEGT. This CDR3 contains 15 residues. CDR3 sequence: CASSRLAGGTNEQFF. CDR3 sequence (DNA): TGTGCCAGCAGTAGACTAGCGGGGGGTACCAATGAGCAGTTCTTC.

This clonotype was recorded many times. V and J are TRBV2 and TRBJ1-5, with a possible D match to TRBD1 (5 bases). In germline, CDR1 is SNHLY, CDR2 FYNNEI. The V end lost 4 bases, the J end lost 2 bases, and 12 bases lay between the germline ends. The CDR3 has 15 residues. The CDR3 DNA is TGTGCCAGCAGTGTGCAGGGATTGGGCAATCAGCCCCAGCATTTT. Residues: CASSVQGLGNQPQHF.

This clonotype showed up many times. The CDR3 here is CASSLAWSNQPQHF. In DNA form, the CDR3 reads TGTGCCAGCAGCTTAGCATGGAGCAATCAGCCCCAGCATTTT. The chain has TRBV7-2 and TRBJ1-5; no clear D gene. Trimming stripped 0 bases from V and 1 base from J, with 4 bases between. The CDR3 loop spans 14 amino acids. CDR1 is SGHTA and CDR2 is FQGNSA in the germline V gene.

This clonotype has a count of ten or more. This rearrangement joins TRBV7-3 to TRBJ2-2, with 9 bases fitting TRBD1. Trimming at V came to 6 bases and at J to 3 bases, leaving 2 bases not matched to a gene. Germline CDR1 SGHTA, CDR2 FQGTGA. This CDR3 is built from 14 residues. CDR3 sequence (DNA): TGTGCCAGCAGACGGACAGGGGACACCGGGGAGCTGTTTTTT. It specifies CASRRTGDTGELFF.

The chain is built from TRBV6-2 or TRBV6-3 and TRBJ2-5; D is unclear. The CDR3 is made up of 13 amino acids. V lost 7 bases, J lost 4 bases, and 13 bases lay in between. Germline values: CDR1 MNHEY, CDR2 SVGEGT. The CDR3 loop is CASTYYGRETQYF. The CDR3 region has the DNA TGTGCCAGCACCTACTACGGACGAGAGACCCAGTACTTC.

This clonotype was seen a handful of times. The chain couples TRBV6-5 to TRBJ2-5; 11 bases are a match to TRBD2. The V segment lost 6 bases and the J segment 5 bases; nucleotides outside the gene matches: 14. Germline V gene lookup returns CDR1 MNHEY and CDR2 SVGAGI. The CDR3 totals 17 residues. The CDR3 protein is CASSKTVSGGARETQYF. The CDR3 nucleotides are TGTGCCAGCAGCAAGACCGTTAGCGGGGGGGCGCGGGAGACCCAGTACTTC.

The CDR3 DNA sequence: TGTGCCAGCAGTGGCAGGGAATTAACCATTCAGTACTTC. It codes for CASSGRELTIQYF. V usage is TRBV2 and J usage is TRBJ2-4, with D possibly being TRBD1 (5 bases). The ends were cut back, 4 bases at V and 9 bases at J, with 13 bases in the middle. This CDR3 is built from 13 residues. Germline V lookup: CDR1 SNHLY, CDR2 FYNNEI.

In DNA, the CDR3 is TGCGCCAGCAGCCGAGACGACCTTAATGAAAAACTGTTTTTT. Translation gives CASSRDDLNEKLFF. This chain joins TRBV4-3 and TRBJ1-4; D is unclear. The length of the CDR3 is 14 residues. The V and J ends lost 4 bases and 4 bases respectively, with 10 bases between them. Germline V gene lookup returns CDR1 LGHNA and CDR2 YSLEER.

In this sample, this clonotype turned up many times. The J gene is TRBJ2-3, the V gene TRBV7-2, with 9 bases aligning to TRBD2. The germline V gene encodes CDR1 SGHTA and CDR2 FQGNSA. The ends lost 4 bases at V and 14 bases at J; junction bases unmatched: 10. This CDR3 is built from 13 residues. CDR3 in DNA: TGTGCCAGCAGCTCCTTTAGCGGGAGTCTGTCGTATTTT. It encodes CASSSFSGSLSYF.

This clonotype has a handful of counts. V usage is TRBV12-3 or TRBV12-4 and J usage is TRBJ1-6; no clear D gene. V was pared by 5 bases and J by 10 bases, with 15 bases between. CDR3 length equals 14 residues. The CDR3 spells CASSAHQIGSPLHF. CDR3 nucleotides: TGTGCCAGCAGTGCTCACCAGATTGGCTCACCCCTCCACTTT.

This clonotype has only a few counts. The chain joins TRBV6-1 to TRBJ2-4; D not certain. The germline gives CDR1 MNHNS, CDR2 SASEGT. The CDR3 consists of 14 residues. V lost 6 bases and J 0 bases, leaving 9 bases between the germline ends. CDR3 amino acids: CASRQALAKNIQYF. The CDR3 DNA is TGTGCCAGCAGGCAGGCTCTAGCCAAAAACATTCAGTACTTC.

This clonotype was found many times. V is TRBV11-2 and J is TRBJ2-3; D is possibly TRBD1 or TRBD2 (5 bases each). V was pared by 0 bases and J by 1 base, with 8 bases between. CDR3 length: 15 residues. Germline V gives CDR1 SGHAT, CDR2 FQNNGV. The CDR3 sequence is CASSLDWGRTDTQYF. The CDR3 region has the DNA TGTGCCAGCAGCTTAGACTGGGGACGCACAGATACGCAGTATTTT.

The chain links TRBV28 to TRBJ2-1, with TRBD1 matching over 8 bases. The CDR3 sequence is 16 residues long. The germline gives CDR1 MDHEN, CDR2 SYDVKM. The trim removed 6 bases at V and 5 bases at J, leaving 12 bases unmatched. The DNA for the CDR3 is TGTGCCAGCAGCCTTAGAGGGACAGGAGCTAACAATGAGCAGTTCTTC. Amino acid sequence: CASSLRGTGANNEQFF.

In this sample, this clonotype turned up a few times. This chain uses TRBV27 with TRBJ1-1; possibly TRBD1 for D (5 bases). V was trimmed by 3 bases and J by 1 base, leaving 15 bases between them. The V gene's germline CDR1 is MNHEY and CDR2 SMNVEV (reference sequence). This CDR3 is 16 amino acids long. In nucleotides, the CDR3 is TGTGCCAGCAGTTTTCCTCCCGACAGAGAGAACACTGAAGCTTTCTTT. It is translated as CASSFPPDRENTEAFF.

The chain has TRBV4-1 and TRBJ2-1, with 7 nucleotides matching TRBD2. J was trimmed by 5 bases and V by 1 base; bases with no gene match: 5. In germline, CDR1 is MGHRA, CDR2 YSYEKL. The CDR3 runs 15 residues. CDR3 amino acids: CASSQVGGGNNEQFF. The CDR3 DNA is TGCGCCAGCAGCCAAGTTGGGGGGGGTAACAATGAGCAGTTCTTC.

This chain links TRBV12-5 with TRBJ2-4; TRBD1 agrees at 7 bases. Trimming took 6 bases from V and 10 from J; bases not matched to a gene: 12. Germline values: CDR1 LGHNT, CDR2 FRNRAP. The CDR3 spans 14 residues. The CDR3 DNA sequence: TGTGCTAGTGGCCCTCGTCGGGACAGCGTAATTCAGTACTTC. It specifies CASGPRRDSVIQYF. Based on the CDR3 plus reference TRBV12-5 and TRBJ2-4, the full variable domain is DARVTQTPRHKVTEMGQEVTMRCQPILGHNTVFWYRQTMMQGLELLAYFRNRAPLDDSGMPKDRFSAEMPDATLATLKIQPSEPRDSAVYFCASGPRRDSVIQYFGAGTRLSVL.

This clonotype was observed at least ten times. J is TRBJ2-1 and V is TRBV28; D may match TRBD1 or TRBD2 (5 bases each). V lost 7 bases to trimming and J lost 10 bases, with 29 bases between them. Germline CDR1 MDHEN, CDR2 SYDVKM. This CDR3 has 17 amino acids. CDR3 region: CASTIWSGRGRVVEQFF. DNA of the CDR3: TGTGCCAGCACAATCTGGTCGGGTCGGGGCCGGGTGGTAGAGCAGTTCTTC. Complete variable domain (other parts from reference TRBV28 and TRBJ2-1): DVKVTQSSRYLVKRTGEKVFLECVQDMDHENMFWYRQDPGLGLRLIYFSYDVKMKEKGDIPEGYSVSREKKERFSLILESASTNQTSMYLCASTIWSGRGRVVEQFFGPGTRLTVL.

V usage is TRBV7-9 and J usage is TRBJ1-1, with D unresolved. In germline, CDR1 is SEHNR, CDR2 FQNEAQ (reference sequence). This CDR3 contains 13 residues. V lost 6 bases and J lost 1, with 9 bases in between. The CDR3 region has the DNA TGTGCCAGCAGAGGGAATTGGAACACTGAAGCTTTCTTT. It encodes CASRGNWNTEAFF.

As regards this clonotype: The junction and the germline gene differ at one end; a read error may be behind it. The chain is built from TRBV4-1 and TRBJ2-2, with 7 bases aligning to TRBD2. The germline V gene has CDR1 MGHRA and CDR2 YSYEKL. CDR3 length equals 19 residues. The CDR3 coding sequence is TGTGCCAGCAGCCCACTAAGCGGGGCGGGAGACCTGAACACCGGGGAGCTGTTTTTT. Protein product: CASSPLSGAGDLNTGELFF.

This clonotype was recorded at least ten times. The chain recombines TRBV7-2 with TRBJ2-1, with D possibly matching TRBD1 (5 bases). The V end lost 5 bases, the J end lost 3 bases, and 11 bases lay between the germline ends. The CDR3 contains 14 residues. Germline V gene data show CDR1 as SGHTA and CDR2 as FQGNSA. CDR3 sequence reads: CASSGRGGYNEQFF. The CDR3 DNA reads TGTGCCAGCAGCGGAAGGGGCGGCTACAATGAGCAGTTCTTC.

This clonotype has at least ten counts. The J gene is TRBJ1-2, the V gene TRBV7-3, with TRBD1 as a possible D gene (6 bases). Looked up from germline, CDR1 is SGHTA and CDR2 is FQGTGA. Trimming cost V 1 base and J 0 bases, with 12 bases left between them. This CDR3 has 16 residues. The CDR3 nucleotides read TGTGCCAGCAGCTTAAGGGGGCATGGGACTAACTATGGCTACACCTTC. It is translated as CASSLRGHGTNYGYTF.

The gene calls are TRBV12-3 or TRBV12-4 and TRBJ2-5, with no clear D. The CDR3 is 14 amino acids. With 7 bases removed from V and 7 bases from J, the gap between germline ends came to 19 bases. CDR3 nucleotide sequence: TGTGCCAGCACCCCGGTGGGTCTAGTGGGGACCCAGTACTTC. Translating gives CASTPVGLVGTQYF.

There are a few counts of this clonotype. V is TRBV12-3 or TRBV12-4 and J is TRBJ2-6; D gene unclear. V dropped 7 bases and J dropped 2 bases, with 12 bases sitting between them. The CDR3 is 15 amino acids. For the CDR3, the DNA is TGTGCCAGCACCCGTGGTTCTCCTGGGGCCAACGTCCTGACTTTC. Its translation: CASTRGSPGANVLTF.

This clonotype has a count of ten or more. The chain joins TRBV28 to TRBJ1-5; TRBD1 matches at 8 bases. CDR3 length: 14 amino acids. The germline gives CDR1 MDHEN, CDR2 SYDVKM. With V trimmed by 5 bases and J by 3 bases, 3 bases remained unmatched. The CDR3 DNA follows: TGTGCCAGCAGTCTGACAGGGGCCAATCAGCCCCAGCATTTT. Translating gives CASSLTGANQPQHF.

The gene calls are TRBV5-1 and TRBJ2-1, with D perhaps TRBD2 (6 bases). V was clipped by 0 bases and J by 1 base, with 11 bases between them. The CDR3 has 16 residues. Germline V lookup: CDR1 SGHRS, CDR2 YFSETQ. CDR3 sequence reads: CASSLAGGISYNEQFF. The CDR3 DNA follows: TGCGCCAGCAGCTTGGCCGGCGGGATATCCTACAATGAGCAGTTCTTC.

In this sample, this clonotype turned up a few times. The chain joins TRBV14 to TRBJ2-5; 7 nucleotides agree with TRBD1. There are 14 residues in the CDR3. The germline CDR1 and CDR2 sequences are SGHDN and FVKESK. J lost 2 bases, V lost 4 bases, and 4 bases had no gene match. The CDR3: CASSRPTGQETQYF. CDR3 in DNA: TGTGCCAGCAGCCGGCCGACAGGGCAAGAGACCCAGTACTTC. Based on the CDR3 plus reference TRBV14 and TRBJ2-5, the full variable domain is EAGVTQFPSHSVIEKGQTVTLRCDPISGHDNLYWYRRVMGKEIKFLLHFVKESKQDESGMPNNRFLAERTGGTYSTLKVQPAELEDSGVYFCASSRPTGQETQYFGPGTRLLVL.

There are many counts of this clonotype. The genes are TRBV5-1 and TRBJ1-6; D is unresolved. V lost 0 bases and J 0 bases, leaving 10 bases between the germline ends. The CDR3 spans 17 residues. The germline gives CDR1 SGHRS, CDR2 YFSETQ. CDR3 nucleotide sequence: TGCGCCAGCAGCTTGGAGGGCGGAAGCTCCTATAATTCACCCCTCCACTTT. Translating it yields CASSLEGGSSYNSPLHF.

This clonotype was seen more than once but under ten times. V usage is TRBV28 and J usage is TRBJ1-1, with D unresolved. Germline values: CDR1 MDHEN, CDR2 SYDVKM. The CDR3 runs 13 residues. The V end was cut by 6 bases, the J end by 1 base, with 9 bases between. The CDR3 reads CASRPGGNTEAFF. The CDR3 nucleotides are TGTGCCAGCAGACCGGGAGGGAACACTGAAGCTTTCTTT.

This clonotype was seen many times. This rearrangement joins TRBV7-2 to TRBJ1-1; unclear D gene. Germline V gene sequence: CDR1 SGHTA, CDR2 FQGNSA. V lost 2 bases and J lost 1, with 5 bases in between. The CDR3 is made up of 13 amino acids. DNA of the CDR3: TGTGCCAGCAGCTTACAGTCGAACACTGAAGCTTTCTTT. Encoded protein: CASSLQSNTEAFF.

There are many counts of this clonotype. The chain carries TRBV6-5 and TRBJ2-3, with D possibly being TRBD2 (7 bases). Per the germline V gene, CDR1 is MNHEY and CDR2 is SVGAGI. V lost 5 bases to trimming and J lost 2 bases, with 17 bases between them. The CDR3 extends over 16 amino acids. As DNA, the CDR3 is TGTGCCAGCAGTGCCCTACAGGGAGGGGACACAGATACGCAGTATTTT. This codes for CASSALQGGDTDTQYF.

Ten or more counts support this clonotype. This chain uses TRBV7-2 with TRBJ2-5; the match to TRBD2 covers 10 bases. V gave up 0 bases and J gave up 5 bases; unmatched junction bases: 6. Germline CDR1 and CDR2: SGHTA and FQGNSA. This CDR3 has 16 amino acids. CDR3 sequence (DNA): TGTGCCAGCAGCTTAGCCCAAGCGGGGGGGGAGGAGACCCAGTACTTC. Protein sequence: CASSLAQAGGEETQYF.